Shown below are 20 T cell receptor beta chains from a single sample sequenced in a study of blood T cell repertoires in COVID-19 (dated by TCRdb to between 2020 and 2021). Library generation was performed with the immunoSEQ multiplex PCR assay. In its TCRdb copy, this immuneACCESS table keeps in-frame sequences only and misses some clones. Where compared with another copy, unresolved V genes explain less than half of these, and the others have no known cause. In all, the sample holds 200,000 to 250,000 clones, and approximately 83% of those were seen once. The ten top clones hold about 1.3% of the sample. The specimen sequenced was PBMCs or T cells enriched from blood (not recorded which). The receptor set was obtained from a woman in her forties with acute COVID-19.

This clone was picked up one time. The V gene is TRBV5-5, the J gene TRBJ2-7, with a possible D match to TRBD1 (6 bases). Germline assignment: CDR1 SGHKS and CDR2 YYEKEE (reference sequence). The CDR3 runs 14 residues. Deletions cut 1 base from V and 6 bases from J, with 14 bases between. The CDR3 loop is CASSLSPGDGEQYF. In nucleotides, the CDR3 is TGTGCCAGCAGCTTGTCCCCAGGGGACGGCGAGCAGTACTTC.

In this sample, this clone turned up once. This chain connects TRBV18 to TRBJ1-1; no clear D gene. The CDR3 is 11 amino acids. The V end lost 5 bases, the J end lost 9 bases, and 10 bases lay between the germline ends. Germline V CDR1 and CDR2: KGHSH, LQKENI. The CDR3 nucleotides read TGTGCCAGCTCAGCGCGGTATCAAGCTTTCTTT. The encoded protein is CASSARYQAFF.

The chain couples TRBV29-1 to TRBJ1-1; maybe TRBD1 (6 bases). With 3 bases removed from V and 5 bases from J, the gap between germline ends came to 19 bases. Germline CDR1 and CDR2: SQVTM and ANQGSEA. The length of the CDR3 is 15 residues. In DNA form, the CDR3 reads TGCAGCGTTGATAGGGGGAAAGGGGGTCGGACTGAAGCTTTCTTT. Its protein product is CSVDRGKGGRTEAFF.

The gene calls are TRBV7-8 and TRBJ1-1, with D perhaps matching TRBD1 (5 bases). From germline, CDR1 is SGHVS and CDR2 FQNEAQ. The CDR3 is 13 residues long. V lost 1 base and J 6 bases, leaving 9 bases between the germline ends. Here the CDR3 DNA reads TGTGCCAGCAGCTTAGTCGCAGGGTCTGAAGCTTTCTTT. Protein sequence: CASSLVAGSEAFF.

The rearrangement joins TRBV6-5 to TRBJ2-3, with 10 bases that match TRBD1. CDR3 length: 16 residues. The J segment lost 6 bases and the V segment lost 4 bases, leaving 10 bases of the junction unmatched. The germline V gene encodes CDR1 MNHEY and CDR2 SVGAGI. CDR3 region: CASSSAGQGLRDTQYF. Here the CDR3 DNA reads TGTGCCAGCAGTTCCGCGGGACAGGGGCTCAGGGATACGCAGTATTTT.

CDR3 nucleotide sequence: TGTGCCAGCAGCTTCGCGGGGAATAACAATGAGCAGTTCTTC. Protein sequence: CASSFAGNNNEQFF. The chain carries TRBV11-3 and TRBJ2-1, with D possibly being TRBD2 (6 bases). Trimming cost V 3 bases and J 5 bases, with 11 bases left between them. CDR3 size: 14 residues. The germline CDR1 and CDR2 sequences are SGHNT and YENEEA.

The chain has TRBV25-1 and TRBJ2-7; D unresolved. CDR1 MGHDK and CDR2 SYGVNS come from the germline V gene. V was cut by 6 bases and J by 2 bases, with 8 bases left in between. CDR3 length equals 12 residues. The CDR3: CASRRSTYEQYF. CDR3 in DNA: TGTGCCAGCAGGAGGTCCACCTACGAGCAGTACTTC.

The genes are TRBV6-5 and TRBJ1-1, with no clear D. Germline V CDR1 and CDR2: MNHEY, SVGAGI. This CDR3 is built from 15 residues. The germline V and J ends were trimmed by 7 bases and 1 base, with 16 bases remaining between them. The CDR3 is CASIPPGAPNTEAFF. Here the CDR3 DNA reads TGTGCCAGCATTCCCCCGGGAGCCCCGAACACTGAAGCTTTCTTT.

V usage is TRBV9 and J usage is TRBJ2-3; 7 bases match TRBD1. V trimming: 7 bases; J trimming: 2 bases; junction bases outside the gene matches: 10. Germline V lookup: CDR1 SGDLS, CDR2 YYNGEE. The CDR3 extends over 15 amino acids. The CDR3 reads CASRQGGLTTDTQYF. In DNA form, the CDR3 reads TGTGCCAGCCGGCAAGGGGGCCTAACCACAGATACGCAGTATTTT. Based on the CDR3 plus reference TRBV9 and TRBJ2-3, the full variable domain is DSGVTQTPKHLITATGQRVTLRCSPRSGDLSVYWYQQSLDQGLQFLIQYYNGEERAKGNILERFSAQQFPDLHSELNLSSLELGDSALYFCASRQGGLTTDTQYFGPGTRLTVL.

This clone showed up just a few times. The V and J genes are TRBV2 and TRBJ2-1; D is undetermined. Trimming pared 4 bases from V and 8 bases from J, leaving 12 bases between. This CDR3 contains 13 residues. CDR1 and CDR2 from the germline V gene are SNHLY and FYNNEI. The CDR3 loop is CASSVLETHEQFF. The CDR3 DNA reads as TGTGCCAGCAGTGTTCTAGAGACCCATGAGCAGTTCTTC. The entire variable domain, with the rest obtained from reference TRBV2 and TRBJ2-1, is as follows: EPEVTQTPSHQVTQMGQEVILRCVPISNHLYFYWYRQILGQKVEFLVSFYNNEISEKSEIFDDQFSVERPDGSNFTLKIRSTKLEDSAMYFCASSVLETHEQFFGPGTRLTVL.

The rearrangement links TRBV7-3 to TRBJ1-2, with 12 bases aligning to TRBD1. V was pared by 1 base and J by 4 bases, with 7 bases of the junction left unmatched. The CDR3 runs to 17 residues. CDR1 is SGHTA and CDR2 is FQGTGA in the germline V gene. This CDR3 reads CASSLRDRGRGGYGYTF. The CDR3 region has the DNA TGTGCCAGCAGCTTAAGGGACAGGGGGCGAGGGGGCTATGGCTACACCTTC.

The chain's CDR3 is CASSGYRDIAYEQYF. CDR3 in DNA: TGTGCCAGCAGCGGGTATAGGGACATTGCCTACGAGCAGTACTTC. This chain joins TRBV5-6 and TRBJ2-7; weak D call: TRBD1 (6 bases). V lost 4 bases to trimming and J lost 2 bases, with 16 bases between them. This CDR3 spans 15 amino acids. The germline V gene encodes CDR1 SGHDT and CDR2 YYEEEE.

This chain joins TRBV2 and TRBJ1-5; 7 positions agree with TRBD1. The germline V gene has CDR1 SNHLY and CDR2 FYNNEI. The trim removed 3 bases at V and 7 bases at J, leaving 12 bases unmatched. This CDR3 region has 16 residues. The CDR3 spells CASSESPQGGQQPQHF. DNA of the CDR3: TGTGCCAGCAGTGAGAGTCCGCAGGGGGGTCAACAGCCCCAGCATTTT.

The rearrangement joins TRBV5-1 to TRBJ2-2; 7 bases are shared with TRBD1. Germline trimming cut 9 bases from V and 6 bases from J; bases unmatched to any gene: 11. This CDR3 has 14 residues. The germline CDR1 and CDR2 sequences are SGHRS and YFSETQ. The CDR3 DNA reads as TGCGCCACCGCTGACAGGGCCAAAGCCGGGGAGCTGTTTTTT. It is translated as CATADRAKAGELFF.

The J gene is TRBJ2-7, the V gene TRBV5-8, with a tentative D call TRBD1 (6 bases). V was clipped by 0 bases and J by 4 bases, with 11 bases between them. This CDR3 region has 14 residues. Germline V gives CDR1 SGHTS, CDR2 YDEGEE. In DNA form, the CDR3 reads TGTGCCAGCAGCTTGGGGCAGGGGTTTTACGAGCAGTACTTC. Translation: CASSLGQGFYEQYF.

The V call is TRBV18, the J call TRBJ2-7, with D perhaps matching TRBD1 (6 bases). Germline CDR1 reads KGHSH; CDR2 reads LQKENI. CDR3 length: 18 residues. V lost 1 base and J 7 bases, leaving 26 bases between the germline ends. CDR3 sequence (DNA): TGTGCCAGCTCACCACGTCTTGGTAGCCAGGGGTCGTCGAGGGAGCAGTACTTC. Residues: CASSPRLGSQGSSREQYF.

The CDR3 protein is CASSETWREQYF. CDR3 nucleotide sequence: TGTGCCAGCAGTGAAACGTGGCGGGAGCAGTACTTC. The V and J genes are TRBV2 and TRBJ2-7; D is unresolved. This CDR3 comprises 12 residues. V was clipped by 2 bases and J by 7 bases, with 9 bases between them. CDR1 and CDR2 (germline): SNHLY, FYNNEI.

This clone has just a few counts. V and J are TRBV7-2 and TRBJ2-1; 7 nucleotides agree with TRBD2. Per germline, CDR1 SGHTA and CDR2 FQGNSA. The CDR3 has 14 amino acids. V lost 5 bases and J lost 10; bases outside the gene matches: 11. The CDR3 region has the DNA TGTGCCAGCAGCGTACGACTAGCATCCAGCGAGCAGTTCTTC. Its protein is CASSVRLASSEQFF.

J is TRBJ2-3 and V is TRBV10-1; D is perhaps TRBD2 (6 bases). The V gene lost 6 bases and the J gene lost 0 bases, with 13 bases spanning the gap. The CDR3 length is 15 residues. CDR1 is WNHNN and CDR2 is SYGVQD in the germline V gene (reference sequence). The CDR3 bases are TGCGCCAGCAGCGGGACTTCTTATAGCACAGATACGCAGTATTTT. Protein: CASSGTSYSTDTQYF.

This clone was seen a handful of times. CDR3 sequence (DNA): TGTGCCAGCAGCTTACGTCCCAGGGAAGAGACCCAGTACTTC. Translated, it gives CASSLRPREETQYF. The rearrangement uses TRBV7-2 and TRBJ2-5, with a tentative D call TRBD1 (5 bases). The V gene's germline CDR1 is SGHTA and CDR2 FQGNSA. The CDR3 covers 14 residues. V dropped 2 bases and J dropped 3 bases, with 10 bases sitting between them.